The 28 T cell receptor beta chains below were found in one sample sequenced in a study of cytomegalovirus exposure and HLA in healthy donors. The assay was immunoSEQ multiplex PCR, and TCRdb's table has in-frame clones only and misses some. The sample has approximately 59,000 clones, about 92% seen once. The sequenced material came from PBMCs. These receptors originate from a man in his late teens or twenties in good health and CMV-seropositive.

The CDR3 here is CASSRSEVNYGYTF. Here the CDR3 DNA reads TGTGCCAGCAGCCGCAGCGAGGTGAACTATGGCTACACCTTC. The chain is built from TRBV7-2 and TRBJ1-2; the D is unclear. V lost 5 bases and J 2 bases, leaving 12 bases between the germline ends. The CDR3 covers 14 residues. The germline V gene has CDR1 SGHTA and CDR2 FQGNSA.

The rearrangement links TRBV5-4 to TRBJ2-3; 14 positions match TRBD2. CDR1 is SGHNT, CDR2 YYREEE, per germline (reference sequence). The V gene end was trimmed by 2 bases and the J gene end by 5 bases; junction bases not matched to a gene: 10. The CDR3 totals 18 residues. This CDR3 reads CASSLGLAGGVGRDTQYF. The DNA of the CDR3 is TGTGCCAGCAGCTTAGGACTAGCGGGAGGAGTAGGTAGAGATACGCAGTATTTT.

V gene TRBV28 combines with J gene TRBJ2-7, with TRBD1 matching 11 bases. After removal of 6 bases from V and 0 bases from J, the junction contained 19 bases not matched to a gene. This CDR3 spans 20 amino acids. Germline assignment: CDR1 MDHEN and CDR2 SYDVKM. DNA for the CDR3: TGTGCCAGCAGCCTCGTTTTCCGGGTAGGACAGGGGGCTAGCTCCTACGAGCAGTACTTC. Its protein product is CASSLVFRVGQGASSYEQYF. Drawing the rest from reference TRBV28 and TRBJ2-7, the complete variable domain is DVKVTQSSRYLVKRTGEKVFLECVQDMDHENMFWYRQDPGLGLRLIYFSYDVKMKEKGDIPEGYSVSREKKERFSLILESASTNQTSMYLCASSLVFRVGQGASSYEQYFGPGTRLTVT.

This rearrangement joins TRBV9 to TRBJ2-5; D perhaps matches TRBD2 (5 bases). V dropped 4 bases and J dropped 3 bases, with 13 bases sitting between them. The CDR3 runs to 14 residues. CDR1 and CDR2 from the germline V gene are SGDLS and YYNGEE. Written as DNA, the CDR3 is TGTGCCAGCAGCCCCCGAGGAGGCGAAGAGACCCAGTACTTC. Its protein product is CASSPRGGEETQYF.

CDR3 in amino acids: CASSSGDSNQPQHF. In DNA form, the CDR3 reads TGCGCCAGCAGCTCGGGAGATAGCAATCAGCCCCAGCATTTT. The chain is built from TRBV5-1 and TRBJ1-5; D remains unclear. V shed 3 bases and J shed 0 bases, with 7 bases lying between them. CDR1 is SGHRS, CDR2 YFSETQ, per germline. CDR3 length: 14 residues.

The rearrangement links TRBV15 to TRBJ2-7; TRBD2 agrees at 9 bases. This CDR3 has 20 amino acids. The V gene end was trimmed by 1 base and the J gene end by 0 bases; junction bases not matched to a gene: 16. Germline V lookup: CDR1 LNHNV, CDR2 YYDKDF (reference sequence). CDR3 loop: CATSRVIERGEILTSYEQYF. CDR3 nucleotides: TGTGCCACCAGCAGAGTCATCGAGCGGGGGGAAATCCTTACCTCCTACGAGCAGTACTTC. Drawing the rest from reference TRBV15 and TRBJ2-7, the complete variable domain is DAMVIQNPRYQVTQFGKPVTLSCSQTLNHNVMYWYQQKSSQAPKLLFHYYDKDFNNEADTPDNFQSRRPNTSFCFLDIRSPGLGDTAMYLCATSRVIERGEILTSYEQYFGPGTRLTVT.

The rearrangement links TRBV30 to TRBJ2-7; TRBD2 aligns across 8 bases. Losses at the gene ends were 8 bases for V and 2 bases for J; bases not matched to a gene: 11. The germline V gene encodes CDR1 GTSNPN and CDR2 SVGIG (reference sequence). This CDR3 region has 14 residues. The CDR3 coding sequence is TGTGCCGGTAGCGGGACATCTTACACCTACGAGCAGTACTTC. Translating it yields CAGSGTSYTYEQYF.

J is TRBJ2-5 and V is TRBV5-8, with TRBD1 matching 10 bases. CDR3 size: 15 residues. The germline V gene encodes CDR1 SGHTS and CDR2 YDEGEE. V gave up 7 bases and J gave up 4 bases; unmatched junction bases: 10. The CDR3 DNA follows: TGTGCCAGCGATAGACAGGGGGCATGGGGAGAGACCCAGTACTTC. Translating gives CASDRQGAWGETQYF.

V is TRBV6-5 and J is TRBJ2-3; 10 bases fit TRBD2. Trimming at V came to 2 bases and at J to 8 bases, leaving 7 bases not matched to a gene. This CDR3 comprises 15 residues. CDR1 and CDR2 from the germline V gene are MNHEY and SVGAGI. Here the CDR3 DNA reads TGTGCCAGCAGTTACCAAGCGGGAGGGCGGGGTACGCAGTATTTT. It codes for CASSYQAGGRGTQYF.

The sample holds one count of this clone. J is TRBJ2-3 and V is TRBV9; 14 nucleotides match TRBD2. Losses at the gene ends were 1 base for V and 5 bases for J; bases not matched to a gene: 6. There are 17 residues in the CDR3. CDR1 SGDLS and CDR2 YYNGEE come from the germline V gene. The CDR3 DNA follows: TGTGCCAGCAGCGTACGGGGACTAGCGGGAGACGTAGATACGCAGTATTTT. Its translation is CASSVRGLAGDVDTQYF.

For this clone: One junction end does not reproduce the germline sequence, and a read error may be involved. The rearrangement joins TRBV7-7 to TRBJ2-7; 7 bases agree with TRBD1. This CDR3 has 14 residues. Germline V CDR1 and CDR2: SSHAT, FNYEAQ (reference sequence). CDR3 residues: CASSSEASGGEQYF. DNA of the CDR3: TGTGCTAGCAGCTCAGAAGCTTCAGGGGGCGAGCAGTACTTC.

The J gene is TRBJ2-1, the V gene TRBV7-3, with D unresolved. CDR1 SGHTA and CDR2 FQGTGA come from the germline V gene. This CDR3 comprises 13 residues. V lost 2 bases and J 7 bases, leaving 9 bases between the germline ends. The CDR3 here is CASSLGGGNEQFF. DNA of the CDR3: TGTGCCAGCAGCTTAGGTGGCGGTAATGAGCAGTTCTTC.

The table lists this clone with a count of one. The genes are TRBV18 and TRBJ2-2, with D possibly TRBD2 on 5 matching bases. This CDR3 is 17 amino acids long. V was clipped by 4 bases and J by 3 bases, with 18 bases between them. Germline V CDR1 and CDR2: KGHSH, LQKENI. The CDR3 protein is CASSLENFGIYTGELFF. As DNA, the CDR3 is TGTGCCAGCTCACTGGAAAATTTCGGGATTTACACCGGGGAGCTGTTTTTT.

The V and J genes are TRBV18 and TRBJ2-3; TRBD2 agrees at 11 bases. Germline CDR1 is KGHSH and CDR2 is LQKENI. Unmatched junction bases numbered 3, after V lost 3 bases and J lost 1 base. The CDR3 is made up of 16 amino acids. The CDR3 DNA is TGTGCCAGCTCACCTGTAGCGGGAGGGCGCACAGATACGCAGTATTTT. As protein: CASSPVAGGRTDTQYF.

This sequence joins TRBV28 and TRBJ2-3; TRBD2 is a possible D gene (5 bases). This CDR3 has 12 residues. CDR1 is MDHEN and CDR2 is SYDVKM in the germline V gene. The V end lost 3 bases, the J end lost 4 bases, and 5 bases lay between the germline ends. Here the CDR3 reads CASSLRADTQYF. Here the CDR3 DNA reads TGTGCCAGCAGTTTGCGGGCAGATACGCAGTATTTT.

The J gene is TRBJ2-7, the V gene TRBV15, with 11 positions matching TRBD1. Germline V lookup: CDR1 LNHNV, CDR2 YYDKDF (reference sequence). V lost 3 bases and J lost 5; bases outside the gene matches: 6. The CDR3 contains 15 residues. The CDR3 here is CATSRGDRGIDEQYF. CDR3 DNA sequence: TGTGCCACCAGCAGGGGGGACAGGGGGATTGACGAGCAGTACTTC.

The genes are TRBV28 and TRBJ1-5, with D tentatively TRBD1 (5 bases). The CDR3 length is 15 residues. Trimming left V 4 bases short and J 2 bases short, with 12 bases between. Per the germline V gene, CDR1 is MDHEN and CDR2 is SYDVKM. The CDR3 sequence: CASSWGGRGNQPQHF. The CDR3, as DNA: TGTGCCAGCAGTTGGGGGGGAAGGGGCAATCAGCCCCAGCATTTT.

The chain combines TRBV7-2 with TRBJ2-7, with 9 bases fitting TRBD1. V shed 5 bases, J shed 5 bases, and the junction held 10 bases outside the gene matches. This CDR3 contains 15 residues. In germline, CDR1 is SGHTA, CDR2 FQGNSA. The CDR3 is CASSPQTGGFHEQYF. CDR3 nucleotides: TGTGCCAGCAGCCCCCAGACAGGGGGATTCCACGAGCAGTACTTC. Full variable domain (rest looked up from reference TRBV7-2 and TRBJ2-7): GAGVSQSPSNKVTEKGKDVELRCDPISGHTALYWYRQSLGQGLEFLIYFQGNSAPDKSGLPSDRFSAERTGGSVSTLTIQRTQQEDSAVYLCASSPQTGGFHEQYFGPGTRLTVT.

This chain joins TRBV5-4 and TRBJ2-2, with 8 nucleotides matching TRBD1. The CDR3 is 16 amino acids. The V gene end was trimmed by 0 bases and the J gene end by 3 bases; junction bases not matched to a gene: 4. The V gene's germline CDR1 is SGHNT and CDR2 YYREEE (reference sequence). CDR3 residues: CASSLGQGAYTGELFF. CDR3 bases: TGTGCCAGCAGCTTGGGGCAGGGGGCCTACACCGGGGAGCTGTTTTTT.

This chain connects TRBV29-1 to TRBJ2-7; perhaps TRBD2 as D (6 bases). V lost 3 bases, J lost 0 bases, and 12 bases lay in between. Germline CDR1 reads SQVTM; CDR2 reads ANQGSEA. The CDR3 is 14 amino acids. Here the CDR3 DNA reads TGCAGCGTTGACCCGGACGGGAGCTCCTACGAGCAGTACTTC. Protein: CSVDPDGSSYEQYF.

V usage is TRBV9 and J usage is TRBJ1-1, with D hard to call. Germline V gene sequence: CDR1 SGDLS, CDR2 YYNGEE. The CDR3 spans 13 residues. The V end was cut by 0 bases, the J end by 8 bases, with 11 bases between. Here the CDR3 DNA reads TGTGCCAGCAGCGTAGCGGACGGGAGAGAAGCTTTCTTT. Amino acid sequence: CASSVADGREAFF.

A remark on this clone: Germline is not matched at one junction end, which may reflect a read error. The chain uses TRBV28 and TRBJ1-3; D remains ambiguous. The length of the CDR3 is 11 residues. In germline, CDR1 is MDHEN, CDR2 SYDVKM. The CDR3 nucleotides read TGTGCCAGCAGTCCAGGAATCACCATATATTTT. It encodes CASSPGITIYF.

The chain has TRBV6-6 and TRBJ1-1; TRBD1 agrees at 12 bases. Trimming removed 6 bases from V and 1 base from J; junction bases left unmatched: 6. Germline V CDR1 and CDR2: MNHNY, SVGAGI (reference sequence). This CDR3 spans 16 amino acids. CDR3 loop: CASRQGTGGRNTEAFF. The CDR3 DNA follows: TGTGCCAGCAGGCAAGGGACAGGGGGCAGGAACACTGAAGCTTTCTTT.

This clone appeared once. V is TRBV9 and J is TRBJ2-7; 8 nucleotides align to TRBD1. Trimming at V came to 3 bases and at J to 5 bases, leaving 7 bases not matched to a gene. The germline CDR1 and CDR2 sequences are SGDLS and YYNGEE. The CDR3 consists of 14 residues. DNA for the CDR3: TGTGCCAGCAGCGCCTTGGGACAGGTCAACGAGCAGTACTTC. Translation gives CASSALGQVNEQYF.

This chain links TRBV19 with TRBJ1-1; TRBD1 might be the D (6 bases). Trimming took off 5 bases at V and 0 bases at J, with 10 bases between the two ends. The CDR3 spans 14 residues. CDR1 and CDR2 (germline): LNHDA, SQIVND (reference sequence). The CDR3 protein is CASSFTGMNTEAFF. The CDR3, as DNA: TGTGCCAGTAGTTTCACAGGGATGAACACTGAAGCTTTCTTT.

This chain joins TRBV7-2 and TRBJ1-2; tentative D call: TRBD1 (6 bases). The V end was cut by 5 bases, the J end by 0 bases, with 16 bases between. The CDR3 is 16 amino acids. In germline, CDR1 is SGHTA, CDR2 FQGNSA. This chain's CDR3 is CASSPWTDPSNYGYTF. The DNA of the CDR3 is TGTGCCAGCAGCCCTTGGACAGACCCCTCTAACTATGGCTACACCTTC.

This clone showed up just once. CDR3 DNA: TGTGCCAGCAGCCCACGGGACAGGGGAGCCCAGTACTTC. It codes for CASSPRDRGAQYF. The rearrangement uses TRBV5-4 and TRBJ2-5; 10 positions match TRBD1. The V gene's germline CDR1 is SGHNT and CDR2 YYREEE (reference sequence). CDR3 length: 13 amino acids. The V gene end was trimmed by 4 bases and the J gene end by 9 bases; junction bases not matched to a gene: 6.

The rearrangement uses TRBV5-1 and TRBJ2-1; 10 bases match TRBD2. V dropped 0 bases and J dropped 7; count of bases not matched to a gene: 4. The CDR3 totals 15 residues. CDR1 SGHRS and CDR2 YFSETQ come from the germline V gene. The CDR3 nucleotides read TGCGCCAGCAGCTTGGATAGCGGGAGGAGAAATGAGCAGTTCTTC. It codes for CASSLDSGRRNEQFF.